Below, 3 T cell receptor beta chains from the same sample are listed, as sequenced in a study of early T cells in non-severe SARS-CoV-2 infection. TCRdb used MiXCR to reprocess the 5' RACE reads, holding one entry per CDR3 protein. Of around 19,000 distinct CDR3 sequences listed, 4.5% to 5% are singletons. Sequenced sample: whole blood. The origin of the receptors is an adult who was a healthcare worker with PCR-confirmed SARS-CoV-2 infection or an uninfected control (not recorded which).

The CDR3: CASQWGASNSPLHF. The CDR3 DNA is TGTGCCAGCCAATGGGGGGCGTCTAATTCACCCCTCCACTTT. The chain links TRBV27 to TRBJ1-6, with D perhaps TRBD1 (6 bases). This CDR3 is built from 14 residues. V was shortened by 8 bases and J by 6 bases, with 14 bases between the two germline ends. CDR1 is MNHEY and CDR2 is SMNVEV in the germline V gene (reference sequence).

This clonotype has a count of ten or more. The J gene is TRBJ1-1, the V gene TRBV29-1; D unclear. CDR1 is SQVTM, CDR2 ANQGSEA, per germline. Trimming took 4 bases from V and 4 from J, leaving 13 bases between them. The CDR3 is made up of 13 amino acids. CDR3 region: CSVVIQSGTEAFF. The CDR3 DNA reads TGCAGCGTTGTTATTCAGTCAGGCACTGAAGCTTTCTTT.

Worth noting for this clonotype: A clone one base away is much larger, so this may be a read error. The gene calls are TRBV6-2 or TRBV6-3 and TRBJ2-2; 7 nucleotides agree with TRBD2. J gave up 1 base and V 8 bases, and 7 bases lay outside the gene matches. The CDR3 has 15 residues. Germline V lookup: CDR1 MNHEY, CDR2 SVGEGT. The chain's CDR3 is CASGSGTKNTGELFF. The CDR3, as DNA: TGTGCCAGCGGCAGCGGGACTAAGAACACCGGGGAGCTGTTTTTT.